A selection of T cell receptor beta chains follows, all from one sample in a study of CD8+ T cells in alopecia areata. Sequenced by immunoSEQ multiplex PCR; TCRdb stores in-frame clones only, minus some. The sample has about 60,000 clones; 46% are singletons. The sample was CD8+ T cells sorted from blood, taken at approximately week 36, from a patient treated with tofacitinib. These receptors all stem from a human donor with alopecia areata. The conserved cysteine and the conserved F or W are not part of the CDR3 here. D genes are given only for firm matches.

j_gene,len,d_gene,v_gene,CDR3aa
TRBJ2-3,18,TRBD2,TRBV28,ASSLTASGDLTPSTDTQY
TRBJ1-1,10,NA,TRBV6-5,ASSSGNTEAF
TRBJ2-5,12,NA,TRBV9,ASSQPGDQETQY
TRBJ1-1,16,NA,TRBV7-9,ASSLVSTGGRAFAEAF
TRBJ2-7,15,TRBD1,TRBV15,ATAAGQGGRDSLEQY
TRBJ1-5,13,TRBD1,TRBV9,ASSAETGDGQPQH
TRBJ2-5,15,TRBD2,TRBV15,ATRTVRASGYSETQY
TRBJ2-7,11,NA,TRBV29-1,SAIPLASYEQY
TRBJ2-2,13,TRBD2,TRBV7-3,ASSLTSENTGELF
TRBJ2-7,8,NA,TRBV20-1,SARGTGQY
TRBJ2-3,11,NA,TRBV15,ATSRDSTDTQY
TRBJ2-1,12,NA,TRBV27,ASSTPGTYNEQF
TRBJ2-7,11,TRBD2,TRBV29-1,SARLAETYEQY
TRBJ2-1,12,NA,TRBV25-1,ASSVQGILDEQF
TRBJ2-7,14,TRBD2,TRBV4-3,ASSQSHPGGTYEQY
TRBJ2-1,18,TRBD2,TRBV5-1,ASSLDMGTSGVLVSDEQF
TRBJ2-4,11,NA,TRBV29-1,SGATGSGNIQY
TRBJ2-7,13,NA,TRBV14,ASSPLTGLLYEQY
TRBJ2-2,10,NA,TRBV11-3,ASSFYSGELF
TRBJ1-1,12,TRBD1,TRBV5-1,ASKQGGMNTEAF
TRBJ2-1,13,TRBD2,TRBV7-9,ASSHWPAGVNEQF
TRBJ2-5,11,TRBD1,TRBV5-4,ASSLGQGETQY
TRBJ1-2,13,NA,TRBV7-2,ASSTLPRENYGYT
TRBJ2-3,14,NA,TRBV5-6,ASSFEGKVAGDTQY
TRBJ1-4,12,NA,TRBV30,AWSGGRGSEKLF
TRBJ1-2,10,NA,TRBV25-1,ASRTGNGGYT
TRBJ2-7,11,NA,TRBV29-1,SGTGTEDYEQY
TRBJ1-1,13,NA,TRBV29-1,SVEETDRIAAEAF
TRBJ2-3,14,NA,TRBV30,AWRIGGITTYDTQY
TRBJ2-7,12,TRBD2,TRBV7-9,ASSSSSGPYEQY
TRBJ1-1,10,NA,TRBV6-5,ASMRGNTEAF
TRBJ1-1,13,NA,TRBV4-3,ASSLSREMNTEAF
TRBJ1-5,12,NA,TRBV6-1,ASSEGRGNQPQH
TRBJ2-7,13,NA,TRBV15,ATSRDQRRAGEQY
TRBJ2-7,9,NA,TRBV20-1,SAQTGQEQY
TRBJ1-1,9,NA,TRBV20-1,SARVYDEAF
TRBJ1-5,12,NA,TRBV10-2,ASIGREGNQPQH
TRBJ1-5,9,NA,TRBV25-1,ASSTTGTMH
TRBJ2-7,14,NA,TRBV7-3,ASSLDVGASFNEQY
TRBJ2-2,10,NA,TRBV29-1,SGGPNTGELF
TRBJ2-1,9,NA,TRBV20-1,SANRRNEQF
TRBJ1-1,8,NA,TRBV29-1,SVEEGGRQ
TRBJ2-4,11,TRBD2,TRBV5-6,ASSSGRENIQY
NA,11,NA,TRBV29-1,SVRGGSSYEQY
TRBJ2-7,10,TRBD2,TRBV29-1,SVASGEYEQY
TRBJ1-5,10,NA,TRBV7-9,ASRLDTQPQH
TRBJ2-7,11,TRBD2,TRBV7-9,ASSRPGRGEQY
TRBJ2-3,16,TRBD2,TRBV29-1,SVEGLAGGEWAIDTQY
TRBJ1-2,11,TRBD1,TRBV27,ASGGRGPYGYT
TRBJ2-1,10,NA,TRBV5-1,ASSPMGTEQF
TRBJ2-7,12,NA,TRBV11-2,ASSLGAGTYEQY
TRBJ1-4,10,NA,TRBV2,ASIGVGKGEF
TRBJ2-7,12,NA,TRBV5-1,ASSPGTALYEQY